This is a list of T cell receptor beta chains from one sample in a study of OX40 agonist ivuxolimab in advanced cancers. Profiled with immunoSEQ multiplex PCR; TCRdb holds only in-frame clones, not every one. The sample records about 82,000 clones, 70% to 90% being singletons. The source material was CD4+ or CD8+ T cells sorted from blood, sampled in a trial of the OX40 agonist ivuxolimab. These receptors were collected from an adult with an advanced solid tumor such as melanoma, head and neck, liver or kidney cancer. CDR3s include the opening cysteine and the closing phenylalanine or tryptophan. D genes are given only for firm matches. Clone size, where shown, is once, few, many, or a class for clones that have expanded.

d_call clone_size j_call v_call cdr3_aa cdr3_nt
NA NA TRBJ1-5 TRBV6-5 CASRLSMGSNQPQHF TGTGCCAGCCGATTATCTATGGGCAGCAATCAGCCCCAGCATTTT
NA NA TRBJ2-7 TRBV2 CASSAPSNYEQYF TGTGCCAGCAGTGCTCCTAGCAACTACGAGCAGTACTTC
NA once TRBJ1-5 TRBV10-3 CAISAVNQPQHF TGTGCCATCAGTGCAGTAAATCAGCCCCAGCATTTT
NA NA TRBJ2-5 TRBV5-4 CASSLGADGYQETQYF TGTGCCAGCAGCTTGGGGGCTGACGGATACCAAGAGACCCAGTACTTC
TRBD1 once TRBJ1-5 TRBV19 CASRDRTGGGNQPQHF TGTGCCAGTAGGGACCGGACAGGGGGCGGCAATCAGCCCCAGCATTTT
NA NA TRBJ2-1 TRBV28 CASILGTTGGKGEQFF TGTGCCAGCATCTTAGGAACCACAGGCGGGAAGGGCGAGCAGTTCTTC
TRBD2 NA TRBJ2-1 TRBV6-1 CASSELLATSGSRDEQFF TGTGCCAGCAGTGAACTTTTGGCAACTAGCGGGAGTAGGGATGAGCAGTTCTTC
NA NA TRBJ2-7 TRBV7-9 CASSGTVSSYEQYF TGTGCCAGCAGCGGGACCGTGAGCTCCTACGAGCAGTACTTC
NA NA TRBJ2-7 TRBV4-1 CTSSQVLGGKDRTPSYEQYF TGCACCAGCAGCCAAGTATTAGGGGGGAAGGACAGGACGCCCTCCTACGAGCAGTACTTC
TRBD2 NA TRBJ2-7 TRBV9 CASSIKGTSDYEQYF TGTGCCAGCAGCATCAAAGGGACTAGCGACTACGAGCAGTACTTC
TRBD1 NA TRBJ2-5 TRBV7-2 CASSLSPGGVTRETQYF TGTGCCAGCAGCTTATCCCCAGGGGGCGTTACTAGAGAGACCCAGTACTTC
NA NA TRBJ2-1 TRBV28 CASSTTGSGYNEQFF TGTGCCAGCAGTACAACAGGTAGCGGATACAATGAGCAGTTCTTC
TRBD2 NA TRBJ2-5 TRBV19 CASSSRSGTSGSGGLETQYF TGTGCCAGTAGTTCCCGATCCGGGACTAGCGGGAGCGGTGGTTTGGAGACCCAGTACTTC
NA NA TRBJ1-5 TRBV19 CASSNWGTSNQPQHF TGTGCCAGTAGTAATTGGGGGACTAGCAATCAGCCCCAGCATTTT
NA NA TRBJ2-1 TRBV5-6 CASSLRFVAQFF TGTGCCAGCAGCTTGCGTTTTGTGGCGCAGTTCTTC
TRBD2 NA TRBJ2-7 TRBV28 CASSRRDYLVGEQYF TGTGCCAGCAGCCGGAGGGACTACCTAGTGGGCGAGCAGTACTTC
TRBD2 few TRBJ2-2 TRBV27 CASSGSAGGNTGELFF TGTGCCAGCAGTGGATCTGCGGGAGGGAACACCGGGGAGCTGTTTTTT
TRBD1 NA TRBJ1-3 TRBV10-3 CAISLDRDPGNTIYF TGTGCCATCAGCCTAGACAGGGACCCTGGAAACACCATATATTTT
NA NA TRBJ1-2 TRBV5-1 CASSPHMDRYGYTF TGCGCCAGCAGTCCTCACATGGACCGATATGGCTACACCTTC
NA NA TRBJ1-2 TRBV27 CASSNQGGGRVGYTF TGTGCCAGCAGTAATCAGGGAGGGGGTCGTGTTGGCTACACCTTC
NA NA TRBJ1-5 TRBV7-2 CASSETVNQPQHF TGTGCCAGCAGCGAGACAGTCAATCAGCCCCAGCATTTT
NA NA TRBJ2-1 TRBV5-1 CASSPVALAEYNEQFF TGCGCCAGCAGTCCTGTGGCATTAGCGGAATACAATGAGCAGTTCTTC
NA NA TRBJ2-5 TRBV7-6 CASSRPTDWGRETQYF TGTGCCAGCAGCCGCCCTACCGACTGGGGAAGGGAGACCCAGTACTTC
NA NA TRBJ2-7 TRBV21-1 CASSNTTKGRDEQYF TGTGCCAGCAGCAATACAACAAAGGGACGGGACGAGCAGTACTTC
NA NA TRBJ1-5 TRBV28 CASRGLQGSRNQPQHF TGTGCCAGCAGGGGGTTACAGGGTTCTCGCAATCAGCCCCAGCATTTT
TRBD1 NA TRBJ2-1 TRBV18 CASSPTSGTGYNEQFF TGTGCCAGCTCACCCACCTCGGGGACAGGGTACAATGAGCAGTTCTTC
NA NA TRBJ2-7 TRBV5-1 CASSLVVAGDYEQYF TGCGCCAGCAGCTTGGTGGTGGCAGGCGACTACGAGCAGTACTTC
NA NA TRBJ2-3 TRBV28 CAARLPGTDTQYF TGTGCCGCTCGGCTCCCTGGCACAGATACGCAGTATTTT
NA NA TRBJ2-3 TRBV10-1 CASSDWGASTDTQYF TGCGCCAGCAGTGATTGGGGAGCTAGCACAGATACGCAGTATTTT
TRBD2 NA TRBJ2-7 TRBV5-1 CASSLASGRSEQYF TGCGCCAGCAGCTTAGCGAGCGGGAGAAGCGAGCAGTACTTC
TRBD2 NA TRBJ2-7 TRBV18 CASSGGGTEQYF TGTGCCAGCTCAGGGGGGGGGACCGAGCAGTACTTC